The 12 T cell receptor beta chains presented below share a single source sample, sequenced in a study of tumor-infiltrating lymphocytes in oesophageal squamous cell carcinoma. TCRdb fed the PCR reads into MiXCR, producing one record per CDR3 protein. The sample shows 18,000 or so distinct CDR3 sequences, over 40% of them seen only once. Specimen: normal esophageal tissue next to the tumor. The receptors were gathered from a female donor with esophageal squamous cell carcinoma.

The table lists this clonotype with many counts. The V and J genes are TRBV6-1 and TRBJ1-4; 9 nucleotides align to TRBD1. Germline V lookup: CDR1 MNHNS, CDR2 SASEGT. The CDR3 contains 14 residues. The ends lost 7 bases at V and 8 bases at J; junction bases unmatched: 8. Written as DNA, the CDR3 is TGTGCCAGCACCCCGACAGGGGGTAGGGAAAAACTGTTTTTT. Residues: CASTPTGGREKLFF.

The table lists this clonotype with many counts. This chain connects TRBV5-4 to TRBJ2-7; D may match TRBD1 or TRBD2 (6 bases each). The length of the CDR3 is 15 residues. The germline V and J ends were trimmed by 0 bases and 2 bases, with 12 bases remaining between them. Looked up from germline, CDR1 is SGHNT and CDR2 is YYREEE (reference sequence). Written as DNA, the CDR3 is TGTGCCAGCAGCTTGGAACAGGGAGGCCCCTACGAGCAGTACTTC. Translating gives CASSLEQGGPYEQYF. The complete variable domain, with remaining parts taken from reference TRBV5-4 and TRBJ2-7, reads ETGVTQSPTHLIKTRGQQVTLRCSSQSGHNTVSWYQQALGQGPQFIFQYYREEENGRGNFPPRFSGLQFPNYSSELNVNALELDDSALYLCASSLEQGGPYEQYFGPGTRLTVT.

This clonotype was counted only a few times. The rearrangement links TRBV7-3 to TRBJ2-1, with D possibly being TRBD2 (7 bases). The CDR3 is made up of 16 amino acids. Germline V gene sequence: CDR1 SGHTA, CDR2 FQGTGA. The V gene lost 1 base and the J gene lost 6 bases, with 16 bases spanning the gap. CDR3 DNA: TGTGCCAGCAGCTTAAATGGGGGGGCCTCGGCCAATGAGCAGTTCTTC. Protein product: CASSLNGGASANEQFF. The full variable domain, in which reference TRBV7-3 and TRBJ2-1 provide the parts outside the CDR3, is GAGVSQTPSNKVTEKGKYVELRCDPISGHTALYWYRQSLGQGPEFLIYFQGTGAADDSGLPNDRFFAVRPEGSVSTLKIQRTERGDSAVYLCASSLNGGASANEQFFGPGTRLTVL.

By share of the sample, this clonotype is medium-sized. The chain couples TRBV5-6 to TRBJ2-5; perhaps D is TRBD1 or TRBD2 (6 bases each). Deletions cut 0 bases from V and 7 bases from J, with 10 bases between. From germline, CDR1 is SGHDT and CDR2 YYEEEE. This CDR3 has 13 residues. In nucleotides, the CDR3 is TGTGCCAGCAGCTTGGGGGGGGCAGCGACCCAGTACTTC. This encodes CASSLGGAATQYF.

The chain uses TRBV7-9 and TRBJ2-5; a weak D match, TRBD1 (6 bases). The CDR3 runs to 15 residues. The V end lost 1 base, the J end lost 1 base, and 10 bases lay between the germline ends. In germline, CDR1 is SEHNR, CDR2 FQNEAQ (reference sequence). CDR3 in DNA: TGTGCCAGCAGCTTAGTTCAGGACAGCCAAGAGACCCAGTACTTC. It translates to CASSLVQDSQETQYF.

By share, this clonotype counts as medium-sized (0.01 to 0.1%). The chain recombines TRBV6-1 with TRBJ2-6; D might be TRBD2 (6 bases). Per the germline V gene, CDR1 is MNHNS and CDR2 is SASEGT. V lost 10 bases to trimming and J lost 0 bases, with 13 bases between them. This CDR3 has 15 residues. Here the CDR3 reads CATSREHSGANVLTF. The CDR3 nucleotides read TGTGCCACGTCGCGGGAACACTCTGGGGCCAACGTCCTGACTTTC.

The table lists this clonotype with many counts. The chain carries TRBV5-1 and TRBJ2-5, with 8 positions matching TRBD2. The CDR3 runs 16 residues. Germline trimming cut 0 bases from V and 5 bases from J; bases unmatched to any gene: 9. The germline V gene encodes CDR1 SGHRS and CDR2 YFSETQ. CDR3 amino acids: CASSLGPGGPLETQYF. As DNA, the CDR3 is TGCGCCAGCAGCTTGGGCCCGGGGGGGCCATTGGAGACCCAGTACTTC.

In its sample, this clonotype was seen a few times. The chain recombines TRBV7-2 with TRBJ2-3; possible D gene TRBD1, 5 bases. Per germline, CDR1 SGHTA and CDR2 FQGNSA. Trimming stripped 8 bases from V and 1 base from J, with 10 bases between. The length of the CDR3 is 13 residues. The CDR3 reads CASAGFGTDTQYF. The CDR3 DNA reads TGTGCCAGCGCAGGGTTCGGCACAGATACGCAGTATTTT.

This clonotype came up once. This CDR3 reads CASSFWAGPNAEAFF. The CDR3 bases are TGTGCCAGCAGCTTTTGGGCAGGCCCCAACGCTGAAGCTTTCTTT. The rearrangement links TRBV5-6 to TRBJ1-1; no clear D. Germline V lookup: CDR1 SGHDT, CDR2 YYEEEE. V lost 2 bases and J lost 6, with 17 bases in between. The CDR3 length is 15 residues. Full variable domain (remainder filled in from reference TRBV5-6 and TRBJ1-1): DAGVTQSPTHLIKTRGQQVTLRCSPKSGHDTVSWYQQALGQGPQFIFQYYEEEERQRGNFPDRFSGHQFPNYSSELNVNALLLGDSALYLCASSFWAGPNAEAFFGQGTRLTVV.

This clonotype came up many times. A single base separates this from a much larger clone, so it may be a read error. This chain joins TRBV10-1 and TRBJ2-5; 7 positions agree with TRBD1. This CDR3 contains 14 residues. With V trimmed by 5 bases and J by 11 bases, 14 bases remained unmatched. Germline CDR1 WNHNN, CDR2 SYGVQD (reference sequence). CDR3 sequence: CASSTADRYNEQYF. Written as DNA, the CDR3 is TGCGCCAGCAGTACGGCGGACAGGTACAATGAGCAGTACTTC.

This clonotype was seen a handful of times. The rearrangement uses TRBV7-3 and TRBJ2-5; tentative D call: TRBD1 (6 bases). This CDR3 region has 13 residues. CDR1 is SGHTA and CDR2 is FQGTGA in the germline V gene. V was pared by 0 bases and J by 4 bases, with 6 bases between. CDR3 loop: CASSLTGGETQYF. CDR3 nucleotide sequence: TGTGCCAGCAGCTTAACAGGGGGAGAGACCCAGTACTTC.

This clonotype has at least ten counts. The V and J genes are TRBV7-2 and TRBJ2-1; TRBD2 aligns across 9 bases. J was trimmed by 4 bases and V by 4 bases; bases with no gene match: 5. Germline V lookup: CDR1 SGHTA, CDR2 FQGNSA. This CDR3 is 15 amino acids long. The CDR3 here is CASSSVAGDYNEQFF. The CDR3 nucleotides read TGTGCCAGCAGCTCCGTAGCGGGGGATTACAATGAGCAGTTCTTC.